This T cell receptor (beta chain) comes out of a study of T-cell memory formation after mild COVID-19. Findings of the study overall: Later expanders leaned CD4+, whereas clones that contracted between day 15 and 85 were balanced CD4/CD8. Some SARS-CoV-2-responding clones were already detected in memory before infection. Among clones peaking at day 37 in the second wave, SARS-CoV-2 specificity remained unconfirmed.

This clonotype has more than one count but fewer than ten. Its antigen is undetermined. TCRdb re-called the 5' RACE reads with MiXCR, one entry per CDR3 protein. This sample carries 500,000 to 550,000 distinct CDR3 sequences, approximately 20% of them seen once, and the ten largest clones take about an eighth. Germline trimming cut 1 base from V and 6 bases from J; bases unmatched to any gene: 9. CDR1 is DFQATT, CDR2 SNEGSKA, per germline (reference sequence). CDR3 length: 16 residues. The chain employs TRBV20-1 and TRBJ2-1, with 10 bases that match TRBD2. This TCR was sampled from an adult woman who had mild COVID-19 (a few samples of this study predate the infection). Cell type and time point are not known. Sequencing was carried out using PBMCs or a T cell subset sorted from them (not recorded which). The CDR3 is CSARGSTAGGLNEQFF. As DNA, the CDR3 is TGCAGTGCTAGAGGGTCGACAGCGGGGGGGCTCAATGAGCAGTTCTTC.